A selection of T cell receptor beta chains follows, all from one sample in a study of T cell repertoires in cytomegalovirus infection. TCRdb fed the reads into MiXCR, producing one record per CDR3 protein. This sample has hundreds of thousands of distinct CDR3 sequences, with approximately 30% found just once. No antigens are known for them. The material was cultured CD8+ T cells from PBMCs, obtained from culture after CMV antigen stimulation. The receptor set was obtained from a human donor in good health (CMV status not recorded). Some clones in this sample may be carry-over from other donors' samples. Each CDR3 is given with its conserved first and last residue. The order of the fields is J gene, clone size, V gene, D gene, CDR3 protein, CDR3 DNA. The D gene is left open where the match is weak. Some rows have no size entry. The others give once, few or many, or a class for an expanded clone.

TRBJ2-7	-	TRBV20-1	TRBD2	CSASEGLAGDEQYF	TGCAGTGCTAGCGAGGGACTAGCGGGGGACGAGCAGTACTTC
TRBJ2-7	many	TRBV7-9	-	CASSRRDQGYEQYF	TGTGCCAGCAGCCGTCGGGATCAGGGCTACGAGCAGTACTTC
TRBJ1-6	few	TRBV6-1	-	CASSQIQEAPRDSPLHF	TGTGCCAGCAGTCAAATCCAGGAAGCCCCGAGGGATTCACCCCTCCACTTT
TRBJ2-3	many	TRBV7-8	TRBD2	CASNGVAGGPTTDTQYF	TGTGCCAGCAACGGGGTGGCGGGGGGGCCTACCACAGATACGCAGTATTTT
TRBJ2-2	-	TRBV2	-	CALPAAGTGELFF	TGTGCCCTCCCAGCGGCGGGAACCGGGGAGCTGTTTTTT
TRBJ2-3	few	TRBV6-5	-	CASSYVGGDTQYF	TGTGCCAGCAGTTACGTCGGCGGAGATACGCAGTATTTT
TRBJ1-4	few	TRBV6-1	-	CATRGGLKEKLFF	TGTGCCACGAGGGGGGGGCTTAAGGAAAAACTGTTTTTT
TRBJ2-5	-	TRBV6-8	TRBD2	CASSRGLAAETQYF	TGTGCCAGCAGTCGCGGACTAGCAGCAGAGACCCAGTACTTC
TRBJ2-3	-	TRBV29-1	-	CSADGVSTDTQYF	TGCAGCGCCGACGGGGTTAGCACAGATACGCAGTATTTT
TRBJ2-2	few	TRBV7-6	-	CASSSPSGWGAGELFF	TGTGCCAGCAGCTCCCCCTCCGGGTGGGGGGCCGGGGAGCTGTTTTTT
TRBJ2-7	-	TRBV7-7	TRBD1	CASSLEAGGQYEQYF	TGTGCTAGCAGCTTAGAGGCAGGGGGCCAATACGAGCAGTACTTC
TRBJ1-2	-	TRBV5-6	-	CASSQRGSGYGYTF	TGTGCCAGCAGCCAAAGAGGTAGTGGCTATGGCTACACCTTC
TRBJ2-5	-	TRBV6-6	TRBD1	CASSPNRGQETQYF	TGTGCCAGCAGTCCAAACAGGGGGCAAGAGACCCAGTACTTC
TRBJ2-7	-	TRBV6-5	TRBD2	CASSYSRGGTYEQYF	TGTGCCAGCAGTTACTCGCGGGGGGGGACTTACGAGCAGTACTTC
TRBJ2-1	-	TRBV27	-	CASSFGPTSHNEQFF	TGTGCCAGCAGTTTTGGACCCACCTCCCACAATGAGCAGTTCTTC
TRBJ2-7	-	TRBV12-3/TRBV12-4	-	CASSATGYDEQYF	TGTGCCAGCAGTGCCACAGGGTATGACGAGCAGTACTTC
TRBJ1-1	once	TRBV29-1	TRBD1	CSVSNDRGRLGTEAFF	TGCAGCGTTAGTAATGACAGGGGGCGTTTGGGCACTGAAGCTTTCTTT
TRBJ2-5	many	TRBV7-2	-	CASSLGTLSKETQYF	TGTGCCAGCAGCTTAGGGACTTTATCCAAGGAGACCCAGTACTTC
TRBJ2-2	many	TRBV7-6	-	CASSSFPGDGGELFF	TGTGCCAGCAGCTCATTCCCGGGGGACGGCGGGGAGCTGTTTTTT
TRBJ1-1	-	TRBV6-2/TRBV6-3	-	CASSYGLEEAFF	TGTGCCAGCAGTTATGGGTTGGAAGAAGCTTTCTTT